The rows below give T cell receptor beta chains drawn from one sample of a study of blood T cell repertoires in COVID-19. Repertoires were generated with immunoSEQ multiplex PCR, while TCRdb's copy carries only in-frame clones and drops some. Of 30,000 to 45,000 clones listed, about 90% are singletons. The sequenced material came from peripheral blood. These receptors originate from a man in his 70s with acute or convalescent COVID-19. Both conserved end residues are part of each CDR3. Fields, in order: D gene, J gene, V gene, clone size, CDR3 DNA, CDR3 protein. A D gene is named only where the DNA matches it firmly. Expanded clones are given a class, and other clones once, few, many or no size at all.

d_call: -
j_call: TRBJ2-1
v_call: TRBV6-2/TRBV6-3
clone_size: -
cdr3_nt: TGTGCCAGCAGCAGCTCAATAAGATACCTTAACAATGAGCAGTTCTTC
cdr3_aa: CASSSSIRYLNNEQFF

d_call: TRBD2
j_call: TRBJ2-5
v_call: TRBV28
clone_size: -
cdr3_nt: TGTGCCAGCAGAGGGACTAGCGGAAGGCGGGGGGAGACCCAGTACTTC
cdr3_aa: CASRGTSGRRGETQYF

d_call: TRBD1
j_call: TRBJ1-4
v_call: TRBV12-3/TRBV12-4
clone_size: once
cdr3_nt: TGTGCCAGCAGGCGGACAGGGGATGAAAAACTGTTTTTT
cdr3_aa: CASRRTGDEKLFF

d_call: TRBD1
j_call: TRBJ1-2
v_call: TRBV27
clone_size: -
cdr3_nt: TGTGCCAGCACCGGACAGGGGGCTAACTATGGCTACACCTTC
cdr3_aa: CASTGQGANYGYTF

d_call: -
j_call: TRBJ2-2
v_call: TRBV25-1
clone_size: -
cdr3_nt: TGTGCCAGCAGTGAAGGAAGGGGCCGAAAACATGGGGAGCTGTTTTTT
cdr3_aa: CASSEGRGRKHGELFF

d_call: -
j_call: TRBJ1-2
v_call: TRBV6-2/TRBV6-3
clone_size: few
cdr3_nt: TGTGCCAGCAGTCGACAAGCAATCTATGGCTACACCTTC
cdr3_aa: CASSRQAIYGYTF

d_call: -
j_call: TRBJ1-1
v_call: TRBV6-5
clone_size: few
cdr3_nt: TGTGCCAGCAGTTACCTCTCGGACAACCCCGGCACTGAAGCTTTCTTT
cdr3_aa: CASSYLSDNPGTEAFF

d_call: TRBD1
j_call: TRBJ1-5
v_call: TRBV2
clone_size: -
cdr3_nt: TGTGCCAGCAGCCGATCCCCGACAGGGAATAATCAGCCCCAGCATTTT
cdr3_aa: CASSRSPTGNNQPQHF

d_call: -
j_call: TRBJ1-5
v_call: TRBV6-6
clone_size: once
cdr3_nt: TGTGCCAGCAGTACCAATTCCCAGAGCAATCAGCCCCAGCATTTT
cdr3_aa: CASSTNSQSNQPQHF

d_call: TRBD2
j_call: TRBJ2-3
v_call: TRBV30
clone_size: -
cdr3_nt: TGTGCCTGGGTTCCGGGACTAGCGGGAGTTAGCCCAGATACGCAGTATTTT
cdr3_aa: CAWVPGLAGVSPDTQYF

d_call: TRBD2
j_call: TRBJ2-1
v_call: TRBV11-3
clone_size: -
cdr3_nt: TGTGCCAGCAGCTTAGACCCGCTAGCGGGAGGCAATGAGCAGTTCTTC
cdr3_aa: CASSLDPLAGGNEQFF

d_call: -
j_call: TRBJ2-2
v_call: TRBV12-1
clone_size: -
cdr3_nt: TGTGCCAGCAGCTTTTACGGGGGAGGCGGGGAGCTGTTTTTT
cdr3_aa: CASSFYGGGGELFF

d_call: -
j_call: TRBJ1-2
v_call: TRBV6-5
clone_size: -
cdr3_nt: TGTGCCAGCAGCCTACAGGGAGGGTTCTATGGCTACACCTTC
cdr3_aa: CASSLQGGFYGYTF

d_call: TRBD1
j_call: TRBJ2-1
v_call: TRBV27
clone_size: -
cdr3_nt: TGTGCCAGCAGTTCCCGGACAGGGGGCGATGAGCAGTTCTTC
cdr3_aa: CASSSRTGGDEQFF

d_call: -
j_call: TRBJ2-1
v_call: TRBV25-1
clone_size: once
cdr3_nt: TGTGCCAGCAGGGGGAGTCGGTCCTACAATGAGCAGTTCTTC
cdr3_aa: CASRGSRSYNEQFF

d_call: TRBD2
j_call: TRBJ2-1
v_call: TRBV28
clone_size: -
cdr3_nt: TGTGCCAGCAGTGTCGAAGGGTGGTGGACTAGCGGGAGGGACAATGAGCAGTTCTTC
cdr3_aa: CASSVEGWWTSGRDNEQFF

d_call: -
j_call: TRBJ1-5
v_call: TRBV4-3
clone_size: -
cdr3_nt: TGCGCCAGCAGCCAAGAGTGGGGGGGTCGTCAGCCCCAGCATTTT
cdr3_aa: CASSQEWGGRQPQHF

d_call: TRBD1
j_call: TRBJ1-5
v_call: TRBV10-3
clone_size: -
cdr3_nt: TGTGCCATCAGTGAGGGACAGGGACTCAATCAGCCCCAGCATTTT
cdr3_aa: CAISEGQGLNQPQHF

d_call: -
j_call: TRBJ2-3
v_call: TRBV24-1
clone_size: -
cdr3_nt: TGTGCCACCAGTGATTTAGGCCGGACAGCGGATCTCACAGATACGCAGTATTTT
cdr3_aa: CATSDLGRTADLTDTQYF

d_call: -
j_call: TRBJ1-1
v_call: TRBV5-1
clone_size: -
cdr3_nt: TGCGCCAGCAGCTTAGCCCAGGGTCCCCACACTGAAGCTTTCTTT
cdr3_aa: CASSLAQGPHTEAFF

d_call: TRBD2
j_call: TRBJ2-7
v_call: TRBV4-1
clone_size: -
cdr3_nt: TGCGCCAGCAGCCCACCTCAGGGGACTAGCGGAATTCTACCTTTCGAGCAGTACTTC
cdr3_aa: CASSPPQGTSGILPFEQYF

d_call: -
j_call: TRBJ2-1
v_call: TRBV7-2
clone_size: -
cdr3_nt: TGTGCCAGCAGCTTAGTACGGGGTGAGCAGTTCTTC
cdr3_aa: CASSLVRGEQFF

d_call: -
j_call: TRBJ1-2
v_call: TRBV4-3
clone_size: -
cdr3_nt: TGCGCCAGCAGCCAAGAGTGGTCAGGAGGGGGCTACACCTTC
cdr3_aa: CASSQEWSGGGYTF

d_call: -
j_call: TRBJ1-1
v_call: TRBV9
clone_size: -
cdr3_nt: TGTGCCAGCAGCGTAGGAGACCAGGGGCCTGGGACTGAAGCTTTCTTT
cdr3_aa: CASSVGDQGPGTEAFF

d_call: TRBD2
j_call: TRBJ2-7
v_call: TRBV5-8
clone_size: -
cdr3_nt: TGTGCCAGCAGACCCCCGGGGGGCTCCTACGAGCAGTACTTC
cdr3_aa: CASRPPGGSYEQYF

d_call: TRBD1
j_call: TRBJ1-1
v_call: TRBV27
clone_size: -
cdr3_nt: TGTGCCAGCTGCAGGGGGCTGGGCACTGAAGCTTTCTTT
cdr3_aa: CASCRGLGTEAFF

d_call: -
j_call: TRBJ1-1
v_call: TRBV11-2
clone_size: -
cdr3_nt: TGTGCCAGCAGATTTAGCCCGACAGGGAACACTGAAGCTTTCTTT
cdr3_aa: CASRFSPTGNTEAFF

d_call: -
j_call: TRBJ2-3
v_call: TRBV6-5
clone_size: -
cdr3_nt: TGTGCCAGCAGTTACTCAGGACTGATCACAGATACGCAGTATTTT
cdr3_aa: CASSYSGLITDTQYF

d_call: TRBD1
j_call: TRBJ2-1
v_call: TRBV11-2
clone_size: -
cdr3_nt: TGTGCCAGCAGCCTTACAGGGGGCTCCTACAATGAGCAGTTCTTC
cdr3_aa: CASSLTGGSYNEQFF